Each of the 30 T cell receptor beta chains below was sequenced from the same sample in a study of blood T cell repertoires in COVID-19. Only in-frame clones appear in the TCRdb table, and some are missing; sequencing was by immunoSEQ multiplex PCR. Counted here are under 300,000 clones, around nine tenths occurring once; the ten biggest clones make up 8.8%. The sequencing sample was made of PBMCs or T cells enriched from blood (not recorded which). The receptor source for this set is a man aged 40-49 years who had recovered from COVID-19.

The CDR3 bases are TGTGCCAGTAGTACCCCTACTAGCGGGGGAACAGATACGCAGTATTTT. Its translation is CASSTPTSGGTDTQYF. The chain has TRBV19 and TRBJ2-3; 11 nucleotides line up with TRBD2. Trimming removed 4 bases from V and 3 bases from J; junction bases left unmatched: 6. The CDR3 contains 16 residues. Looked up from germline, CDR1 is LNHDA and CDR2 is SQIVND (reference sequence).

V and J are TRBV27 and TRBJ2-2; D is unclear. The CDR3 consists of 14 residues. Germline CDR1 reads MNHEY; CDR2 reads SMNVEV (reference sequence). The germline V and J ends were trimmed by 5 bases and 4 bases, with 11 bases remaining between them. The CDR3 region is CASSPLLITGELFF. CDR3 nucleotide sequence: TGTGCCAGCAGTCCCCTCCTAATCACCGGGGAGCTGTTTTTT.

The V gene is TRBV27, the J gene TRBJ1-1, with 8 nucleotides matching TRBD1. Trimming at V came to 2 bases and at J to 1 base, leaving 6 bases not matched to a gene. Germline-derived CDR1 and CDR2 are MNHEY and SMNVEV (reference sequence). The CDR3 loop spans 16 amino acids. The CDR3 protein is CASSLATGGGNTEAFF. CDR3 DNA: TGTGCCAGCAGTTTAGCTACAGGGGGGGGGAACACTGAAGCTTTCTTT.

The V call is TRBV2, the J call TRBJ2-2; 10 bases are a match to TRBD2. The CDR3 loop spans 15 amino acids. The germline V gene has CDR1 SNHLY and CDR2 FYNNEI. With V trimmed by 4 bases and J by 5 bases, 4 bases remained unmatched. Written as DNA, the CDR3 is TGTGCCAGCAGTGTAGGGACTAGCGAGACCGGGGAGCTGTTTTTT. This encodes CASSVGTSETGELFF.

The genes are TRBV5-5 and TRBJ1-2; 8 bases are shared with TRBD1. Germline CDR1 SGHKS, CDR2 YYEKEE (reference sequence). With V trimmed by 4 bases and J by 6 bases, 11 bases remained unmatched. This CDR3 is 15 amino acids long. The DNA for the CDR3 is TGTGCCAGCAGCATTACCCAGGGGGCATTCGATGGCTACACCTTC. It yields the protein CASSITQGAFDGYTF. Full variable domain (missing parts from reference TRBV5-5 and TRBJ1-2): DAGVTQSPTHLIKTRGQQVTLRCSPISGHKSVSWYQQVLGQGPQFIFQYYEKEERGRGNFPDRFSARQFPNYSSELNVNALLLGDSALYLCASSITQGAFDGYTFGSGTRLTVV.

This clone has a single count. In DNA form, the CDR3 reads TGTGCCAGTAGTAGCCAGACATACTACGAGCAGTACTTC. It specifies CASSSQTYYEQYF. J is TRBJ2-7 and V is TRBV19; D is unclear. The CDR3 covers 13 residues. V gave up 4 bases and J gave up 3 bases, with 10 bases separating them. Germline V CDR1 and CDR2: LNHDA, SQIVND (reference sequence). The full variable domain, with the rest looked up from reference TRBV19 and TRBJ2-7, is DGGITQSPKYLFRKEGQNVTLSCEQNLNHDAMYWYRQDPGQGLRLIYYSQIVNDFQKGDIAEGYSVSREKKESFPLTVTSAQKNPTAFYLCASSSQTYYEQYFGPGTRLTVT.

The J gene is TRBJ1-6, the V gene TRBV2; tentative D call: TRBD1 (6 bases). Trimming removed 4 bases from V and 7 bases from J, with 14 bases in between. The CDR3 contains 15 residues. Germline lookup yields CDR1 SNHLY and CDR2 FYNNEI. CDR3 in DNA: TGTGCCAGCAGTGTGGGACACAGTGAAAATTCACCCCTCCACTTT. This translates into CASSVGHSENSPLHF.

In this sample, this clone turned up many times. The chain joins TRBV6-4 to TRBJ2-3, with 9 bases that match TRBD2. Per germline, CDR1 MRHNA and CDR2 SNTAGT. The V gene end was trimmed by 3 bases and the J gene end by 4 bases; junction bases not matched to a gene: 5. The CDR3 contains 15 residues. DNA for the CDR3: TGTGCCAGCAGTGAAAGGGCGGGGGGGGCAGATACGCAGTATTTT. It translates to CASSERAGGADTQYF.

This chain connects TRBV15 to TRBJ2-3; 14 positions match TRBD2. The V gene's germline CDR1 is LNHNV and CDR2 YYDKDF (reference sequence). This CDR3 is built from 18 residues. J lost 8 bases, V lost 5 bases, and 15 bases had no gene match. CDR3 bases: TGTGCCACCAGCTATCGACTAGCGGGAGGGCCTGGTCGCGGTACGCAGTATTTT. It translates to CATSYRLAGGPGRGTQYF.

The chain recombines TRBV4-1 with TRBJ1-4; D possibly corresponds to TRBD1 (6 bases). The CDR3 covers 17 residues. From germline, CDR1 is MGHRA and CDR2 YSYEKL. V gave up 0 bases and J gave up 5 bases, with 16 bases separating them. As DNA, the CDR3 is TGCGCCAGCAGCCAAGAAGCGGGGGGCGCAGTAAATGAAAAACTGTTTTTT. Amino acid sequence: CASSQEAGGAVNEKLFF.

V usage is TRBV4-1 and J usage is TRBJ2-2; the match to TRBD2 covers 8 bases. This CDR3 has 16 amino acids. From germline, CDR1 is MGHRA and CDR2 YSYEKL. Trimming removed 0 bases from V and 4 bases from J; junction bases left unmatched: 4. The CDR3 DNA is TGCGCCAGCAGCCAAGACGGGGGGGCCGGCACCGGGGAGCTGTTTTTT. It codes for CASSQDGGAGTGELFF.

This rearrangement joins TRBV3-1 (or the pseudogene TRBV3-2) to TRBJ1-2; D may be TRBD1 (6 bases). With 0 bases removed from V and 4 bases from J, the gap between germline ends came to 12 bases. CDR1 LGHDT and CDR2 YNNKEL come from the germline V gene (reference sequence). CDR3 length: 15 residues. This CDR3 reads CASSQDRGRGYGYTF. The CDR3 DNA follows: TGTGCCAGCAGCCAAGATCGCGGCAGGGGCTATGGCTACACCTTC.

In DNA form, the CDR3 reads TGTGCCAGCAGCTTGGTGGCGGCCCAAGAGACCCAGTACTTC. It yields the protein CASSLVAAQETQYF. The chain joins TRBV5-6 to TRBJ2-5, with no clear D. The CDR3 sequence is 14 residues long. V lost 0 bases to trimming and J lost 1 base, with 7 bases between them. The germline V gene encodes CDR1 SGHDT and CDR2 YYEEEE.

The chain is built from TRBV24-1 and TRBJ2-3, with D possibly being TRBD1 (5 bases). The CDR3 is 19 residues long. Germline CDR1 KGHDR, CDR2 SFDVKD. V was pared by 9 bases and J by 0 bases, with 27 bases between. The CDR3: CATGSLGQTTDSSTDTQYF. The CDR3 bases are TGTGCCACCGGCTCGCTGGGGCAAACGACTGACTCTAGCACAGATACGCAGTATTTT.

This chain joins TRBV7-3 and TRBJ2-1; TRBD2 is a possible D gene (6 bases). CDR1 SGHTA and CDR2 FQGTGA come from the germline V gene. This CDR3 comprises 13 residues. Trimming stripped 5 bases from V and 15 bases from J, with 20 bases between. For the CDR3, the DNA is TGTGCCAGCAGCCTAAGTTTTCCTAGCGCGCCGTTCTTC. Translation: CASSLSFPSAPFF.

The chain employs TRBV5-1 and TRBJ2-5; tentatively, D is TRBD1 (6 bases). Germline V gene sequence: CDR1 SGHRS, CDR2 YFSETQ. V was cut by 4 bases and J by 2 bases, with 9 bases left in between. This CDR3 region has 13 residues. The CDR3 DNA follows: TGCGCCAGCAGCCCCGGACAGCAAGAGACCCAGTACTTC. This codes for CASSPGQQETQYF.

The chain carries TRBV6-5 and TRBJ1-1; D uncertain. Per germline, CDR1 MNHEY and CDR2 SVGAGI. Trimming pared 5 bases from V and 2 bases from J, leaving 6 bases between. The CDR3 has 12 amino acids. CDR3 DNA: TGTGCCAGCAGTCCCAAAAACACTGAAGCTTTCTTT. It codes for CASSPKNTEAFF.

This chain joins TRBV12-3 or TRBV12-4 and TRBJ1-2, with 11 bases identical to TRBD1. Trimming removed 7 bases from V and 8 bases from J; junction bases left unmatched: 6. The CDR3 runs to 13 residues. The CDR3 DNA sequence: TGTGCCAGCACCGGACAGGGGGCTTGGGGCTACACCTTC. This codes for CASTGQGAWGYTF.

The chain carries TRBV19 and TRBJ1-1; D remains ambiguous. Per the germline V gene, CDR1 is LNHDA and CDR2 is SQIVND (reference sequence). V lost 5 bases to trimming and J lost 7 bases, with 17 bases between them. The CDR3 runs to 14 residues. The CDR3, as DNA: TGTGCCAGTAGTTTAGGAAGAGGAAATGATGAAGCTTTCTTT. This codes for CASSLGRGNDEAFF.

This sequence joins TRBV30 and TRBJ1-6; 8 positions match TRBD1. Trimming at V came to 6 bases and at J to 7 bases, leaving 5 bases not matched to a gene. The CDR3 is 13 residues long. Germline V gene lookup returns CDR1 GTSNPN and CDR2 SVGIG (reference sequence). In DNA form, the CDR3 reads TGTGCCTGCGAAAGGACAGGGAATTCACCCCTCCACTTT. Encoded protein: CACERTGNSPLHF.

The chain couples TRBV5-5 to TRBJ2-1; TRBD2 is a possible D gene (6 bases). Germline loops: CDR1 SGHKS, CDR2 YYEKEE (reference sequence). Trimming left V 0 bases short and J 5 bases short, with 12 bases between. The CDR3 runs to 15 residues. This CDR3 reads CASSLAAREDNEQFF. In nucleotides, the CDR3 is TGTGCCAGCAGCTTGGCCGCGAGGGAGGACAATGAGCAGTTCTTC. Full variable domain (rest looked up from reference TRBV5-5 and TRBJ2-1): DAGVTQSPTHLIKTRGQQVTLRCSPISGHKSVSWYQQVLGQGPQFIFQYYEKEERGRGNFPDRFSARQFPNYSSELNVNALLLGDSALYLCASSLAAREDNEQFFGPGTRLTVL.

The V gene is TRBV27, the J gene TRBJ1-1; D remains ambiguous. The CDR3 totals 13 residues. From germline, CDR1 is MNHEY and CDR2 SMNVEV (reference sequence). Trimming pared 5 bases from V and 0 bases from J, leaving 7 bases between. The CDR3: CASSTEMNTEAFF. The DNA for the CDR3 is TGTGCCAGCAGTACAGAAATGAACACTGAAGCTTTCTTT.

The chain combines TRBV7-9 with TRBJ2-1, with 10 bases identical to TRBD2. Germline V lookup: CDR1 SEHNR, CDR2 FQNEAQ (reference sequence). The CDR3 contains 16 residues. J was trimmed by 6 bases and V by 4 bases; bases with no gene match: 9. The DNA for the CDR3 is TGTGCCAGCAGCTCTTTACTAGCGGGGTTAGCCAATGAGCAGTTCTTC. Protein sequence: CASSSLLAGLANEQFF.

On this clone: The conserved closing phenylalanine or tryptophan is absent in this CDR3, likely reflecting a read error. It is unclear where the CDR3 begins or ends on the DNA, so no DNA is shown, and the CDR3 is as TCRdb lists it. The chain carries TRBV28 and TRBJ1-1; the tabulated D call, TRBD1, remains unverified against the DNA. Including both end residues, the CDR3 is 12 amino acids long. Germline V gene data show CDR1 as MDHEN and CDR2 as SYDVKM. The CDR3 spells CATSTPPETAYL.

This chain links TRBV9 with TRBJ2-3; a possible D gene is TRBD2 (6 bases). There are 16 residues in the CDR3. V dropped 3 bases and J dropped 4 bases, with 18 bases sitting between them. Germline CDR1 SGDLS, CDR2 YYNGEE. CDR3 DNA: TGTGCCAGCAGCGCGCGGGACTCACTTCCCCCAGATACGCAGTATTTT. It specifies CASSARDSLPPDTQYF.

The table lists this clone with a few counts. This chain connects TRBV25-1 to TRBJ1-2; weak D call: TRBD1 (5 bases). Germline CDR1 and CDR2: MGHDK and SYGVNS. Trimming stripped 6 bases from V and 6 bases from J, with 20 bases between. The CDR3 is made up of 15 amino acids. DNA of the CDR3: TGTGCCAGCAGCGAGGAGGGGAGTAACTGGGATGGCTACACCTTC. Translated: CASSEEGSNWDGYTF.

This chain joins TRBV6-5 and TRBJ1-1, with D possibly matching TRBD1 (6 bases). V lost 4 bases and J 4 bases, leaving 13 bases between the germline ends. Germline V gene data show CDR1 as MNHEY and CDR2 as SVGAGI. The CDR3 consists of 14 residues. For the CDR3, the DNA is TGTGCCAGCAGTTTACAGGGAGTTGGCACTGAAGCTTTCTTT. This encodes CASSLQGVGTEAFF.

The gene calls are TRBV14 and TRBJ2-2; no firm D call. The CDR3 extends over 13 amino acids. V lost 5 bases and J 2 bases, leaving 6 bases between the germline ends. The germline V gene has CDR1 SGHDN and CDR2 FVKESK. CDR3 protein: CASSVANTGELFF. The DNA of the CDR3 is TGTGCCAGCAGCGTAGCAAACACCGGGGAGCTGTTTTTT.

V usage is TRBV25-1 and J usage is TRBJ2-7, with 8 bases lining up with TRBD2. V gave up 2 bases and J gave up 3 bases; unmatched junction bases: 9. The germline V gene encodes CDR1 MGHDK and CDR2 SYGVNS. The CDR3 contains 16 residues. The CDR3 DNA follows: TGTGCCAGCAGTGAAACGGGGGGGATAGCAATCTACGAGCAGTACTTC. It is translated as CASSETGGIAIYEQYF.

This rearrangement joins TRBV3-1 (or the pseudogene TRBV3-2) to TRBJ1-2; the D is unclear. Trimming removed 4 bases from V and 3 bases from J, with 15 bases in between. The CDR3 is 15 residues long. Germline V lookup: CDR1 LGHDT, CDR2 YNNKEL (reference sequence). The CDR3 bases are TGTGCCAGCAGCCCTTCCCGGCCAGACTACTATGGCTACACCTTC. It encodes CASSPSRPDYYGYTF.